The clone carrying this TCR beta chain was picked up one time. This sample was included in a study of T cell changes during pregnancy in multiple sclerosis. Here immunoSEQ multiplex PCR was the method, and the copy in TCRdb shows in-frame clones only, minus some. The sample contains 64,000 or so clones, roughly 90% of which appear only once. The CDR3 has 17 amino acids. Losses at the gene ends were 3 bases for V and 3 bases for J; bases not matched to a gene: 12. Germline lookup yields CDR1 SGHNT and CDR2 YYREEE (reference sequence). The sequence was collected from a female donor with multiple sclerosis, enrolled in a pregnancy study. The sequencing used peripheral blood, collected in the first trimester of pregnancy. The chain uses TRBV5-4 and TRBJ1-1; 9 bases match TRBD1. CDR3 in amino acids: CASSSHGQGIEDTEAFF. The CDR3 DNA is TGTGCCAGCAGCTCCCATGGACAGGGGATTGAGGACACTGAAGCTTTCTTT.